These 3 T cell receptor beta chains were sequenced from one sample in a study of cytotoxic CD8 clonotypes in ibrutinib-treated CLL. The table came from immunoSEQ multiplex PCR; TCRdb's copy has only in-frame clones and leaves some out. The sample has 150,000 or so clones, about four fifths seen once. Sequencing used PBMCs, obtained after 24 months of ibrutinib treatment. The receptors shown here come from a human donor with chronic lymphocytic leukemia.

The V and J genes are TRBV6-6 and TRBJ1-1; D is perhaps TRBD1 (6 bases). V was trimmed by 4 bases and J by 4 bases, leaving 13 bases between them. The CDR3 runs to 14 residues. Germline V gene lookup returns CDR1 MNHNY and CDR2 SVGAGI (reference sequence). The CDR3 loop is CASSSQGRVTEAFF. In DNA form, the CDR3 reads TGTGCCAGCAGTTCACAGGGTCGGGTCACTGAAGCTTTCTTT.

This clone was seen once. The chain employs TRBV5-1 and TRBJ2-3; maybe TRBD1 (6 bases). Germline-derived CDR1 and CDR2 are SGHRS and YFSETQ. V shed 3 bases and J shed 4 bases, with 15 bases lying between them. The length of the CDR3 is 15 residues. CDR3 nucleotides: TGCGCCAGCAGCTCCAGGGGTGGGGGAGCAGATACGCAGTATTTT. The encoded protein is CASSSRGGGADTQYF.

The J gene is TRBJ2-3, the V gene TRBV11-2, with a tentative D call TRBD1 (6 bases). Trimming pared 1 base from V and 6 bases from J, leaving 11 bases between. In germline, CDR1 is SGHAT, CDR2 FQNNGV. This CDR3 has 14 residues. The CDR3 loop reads CASSLGTEGDTQYF. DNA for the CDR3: TGTGCCAGCAGCTTAGGGACAGAAGGTGATACGCAGTATTTT.